This TCR beta chain was captured by sequencing in a study of blood T cell repertoires in COVID-19. Study-level information: Whether acute or convalescent, the COVID-19 samples came from the United States, Italy and Spain. T cells, B-cell-depleted T cells, or PBMCs provided the cDNA or gDNA that served as material.

Per the germline V gene, CDR1 is SSHAT and CDR2 is FNYEAQ (reference sequence). CDR3 length equals 16 residues. The authors' processing: Estimation of nucleated cell counts was performed using reference gene primer amplification. Clones were sequenced by immunoSEQ multiplex PCR, and TCRdb holds only the in-frame ones, with some missing. Clone size and V and J calls were adopted from that table, with D and trimming inferred from the DNA. In the table there are approximately 150,000 clones, approximately 80% of which are singletons. A note on this clone: A read error may produce the germline difference seen at one junction end.

This receptor was obtained from a human donor in a cohort sampled during active COVID-19. The sample taken for sequencing was peripheral blood. The rearrangement links TRBV7-7 to TRBJ2-5, with D maybe TRBD2 (7 bases). DNA for the CDR3: TGTGCTAGCAGCTTAGCCGGCGGGAGAGGGGGAGAGACCCAGTACTTC. It translates to CASSLAGGRGGETQYF.